The clone carrying this T cell receptor beta chain has at least ten counts. Its target is not known. None of the patients had undergone any treatment ahead of thyroid surgery. The data originate from a study of metastatic and nonmetastatic thyroid tumors. The V end was cut by 4 bases, the J end by 4 bases, with 22 bases between. This CDR3 spans 16 amino acids. From germline, CDR1 is GTSNPN and CDR2 SVGIG (reference sequence). TCRdb re-called the PCR reads via MiXCR. The sample has 30,000 to 35,000 clones, around 15% seen once. Study-wide results and caveats: The study reportedly found significantly higher TCR beta diversity in malignant thyroid tumors than benign nodules, in blood and tumor.

The sample was blood. This clonotype originated in a female donor with papillary thyroid cancer or a benign thyroid nodule (not recorded which). Some clones in this sample may be carry-over from other donors' samples. The rearrangement joins TRBV30 to TRBJ1-1, with D possibly being TRBD1 (6 bases). This chain's CDR3 is CAWTKGGGRLSTEAFF. The CDR3 DNA follows: TGTGCCTGGACCAAAGGGGGGGGGCGGTTAAGCACTGAAGCTTTCTTT.